This entry features one T cell receptor (beta chain) sequence. Its antigen remains unidentified. This entry belongs to a study of T-cell reconstitution after alpha-beta-depleted transplantation in children. Overall study findings and caveats: The origin of alpha-beta T cells about two months after transplant was reportedly several hundred expanded graft clones. After transplant, high TCRbeta diversity at day 60 in some patients arose from surviving recipient T cells and thymic progenitors.

Researchers prepared the TCRbeta library using unique molecular identifiers, the study reports. TCRdb reprocessed the PCR reads with MiXCR, giving one entry per CDR3 protein. The data contain 530,000 or so distinct CDR3 sequences, roughly a quarter of them singletons. Germline values: CDR1 DFQATT, CDR2 SNEGSKA (reference sequence). With 5 bases removed from V and 1 base from J, the gap between germline ends came to 17 bases. The CDR3 runs 16 residues. The starting material was PBMCs, obtained before TCRalphabeta/CD19-depleted stem cell transplant. This rearrangement joins TRBV20-1 to TRBJ2-2; D gene uncertain. This clonotype originated in a boy less than two years old with Wiskott-Aldrich syndrome, due to receive a stem cell transplant. CDR3 sequence: CSADSRVALNTGELFF. CDR3 nucleotides: TGCAGTGCTGATTCAAGGGTGGCTTTGAACACCGGGGAGCTGTTTTTT.